This T cell receptor (beta chain) was observed in a study of graft-versus-host responses after intestinal transplantation. Sequencing was performed with immunoSEQ multiplex PCR; in TCRdb, only in-frame clones are kept and a portion is missing. The sample consists of 80,000 to 95,000 clones, 75% to 95% of them appearing once. Deletions cut 2 bases from V and 1 base from J, with 12 bases between. The germline CDR1 and CDR2 sequences are LGHNT and FRNRAP. This CDR3 is built from 15 residues. Regarding the study as a whole: Recipient-marrow GvH clones were detected, some having first appeared in ileum or blood.

The table lists this clone with a few counts. The antigen remains undetermined. Sequencing was performed on unstimulated CD8+ T cells sorted from spleen or lymph node cells, taken before intestinal transplant. This rearrangement joins TRBV12-5 to TRBJ2-7; D is uncertain. The TCR originated in a human donor who received an intestinal transplant. The CDR3, as DNA: TGTGCTAGTGGTTTGAAACAGTATAATTCCTACGAGCAGTACTTC. The encoded protein is CASGLKQYNSYEQYF.